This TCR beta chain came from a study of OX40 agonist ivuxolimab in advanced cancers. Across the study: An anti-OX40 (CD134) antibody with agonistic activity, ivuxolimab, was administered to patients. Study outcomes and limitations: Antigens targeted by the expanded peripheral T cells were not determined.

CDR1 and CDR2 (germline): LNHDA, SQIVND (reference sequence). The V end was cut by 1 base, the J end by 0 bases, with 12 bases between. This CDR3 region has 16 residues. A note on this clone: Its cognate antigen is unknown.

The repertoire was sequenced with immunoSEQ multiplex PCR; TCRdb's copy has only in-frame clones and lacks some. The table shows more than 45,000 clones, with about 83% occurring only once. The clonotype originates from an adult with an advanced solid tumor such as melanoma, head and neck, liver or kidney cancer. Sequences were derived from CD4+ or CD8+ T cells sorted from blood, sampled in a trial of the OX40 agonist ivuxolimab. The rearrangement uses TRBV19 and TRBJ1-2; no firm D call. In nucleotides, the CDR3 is TGTGCCAGTAGTATAGTGGCGGGGATAGCTAACTATGGCTACACCTTC. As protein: CASSIVAGIANYGYTF.